This TCR beta chain was found in a study of cytotoxic CD8 clonotypes in ibrutinib-treated CLL. This clone is labeled as medium-sized. CDR1 and CDR2 (germline): SGHTA, FQGTGA. This CDR3 region has 18 residues. J gave up 6 bases and V 3 bases, and 10 bases lay outside the gene matches. TCRdb keeps only in-frame clones here, not all; method: immunoSEQ multiplex PCR. The sample has 25,000 to 30,000 clones; 57% are singletons. This clonotype was sampled from a human donor with chronic lymphocytic leukemia. The chain carries TRBV7-3 and TRBJ2-1, with 14 positions matching TRBD2. The sample in question was PBMCs, obtained before ibrutinib treatment. The CDR3 coding sequence is TGTGCCAGCAGCTTCCCGGGACTAGCGGGAGAATTTTGCAATGAGCAGTTCTTC. Translated: CASSFPGLAGEFCNEQFF.